This T cell receptor (beta chain) emerged from a study of T cell responses to AZD1222 COVID-19 vaccine. Study-wide points: Clonal diversity was possibly underestimated, and white British individuals and females predominated among donors. Sampling captured repertoires only after the peak T cell response. AZD1222 recipients seropositive at baseline numbered only five to seven.

The germline gives CDR1 MNHEY, CDR2 SMNVEV (reference sequence). With 9 bases removed from V and 5 bases from J, the gap between germline ends came to 11 bases. The CDR3 length is 12 residues. TCRdb keeps only in-frame clones here, not all; method: immunoSEQ multiplex PCR. The sample includes roughly 140,000 clones, more than 85% seen only once; the top ten take around 5.4%. A note on this clone: Its target is not known.

This clonotype originated in an adult in good health. Sequencing was performed on peripheral blood, taken on day 0 of AZD1222 vaccination. This chain connects TRBV27 to TRBJ1-5; D is possibly TRBD1 (5 bases). For the CDR3, the DNA is TGTGCCAGTGGCGGGGGGGATCAGCCCCAGCATTTT. It translates to CASGGGDQPQHF.